This T cell receptor beta chain was documented in a study of CD8 T cells in Susac syndrome. The CDR3 totals 15 residues. Germline V gene lookup returns CDR1 LNHDA and CDR2 SQIVND (reference sequence). The V end was cut by 7 bases, the J end by 2 bases, with 16 bases between. Findings and caveats of the study: The study recognized that its TCR sequencing and HLA analysis covered a relatively small number of individuals.

Comment on this clonotype: Its antigen remains unknown.

Reverse transcription of roughly 0.5 to 1 ug RNA was performed with random hexamers. TCRdb re-called the immunoSEQ multiplex PCR reads through MiXCR, storing one row per CDR3 protein. This table has about 180,000 distinct CDR3 sequences, 90% to 96% appearing once. The receptor's source is a human donor with multiple sclerosis. The sample comprised CD4+ T cells from PBMCs. This rearrangement joins TRBV19 to TRBJ2-3; possibly TRBD2 for D (6 bases). CDR3 sequence reads: CASMRGPHSTDTQYF. The CDR3 DNA reads as TGTGCCAGTATGCGGGGCCCTCACTCCACAGATACGCAGTATTTT.